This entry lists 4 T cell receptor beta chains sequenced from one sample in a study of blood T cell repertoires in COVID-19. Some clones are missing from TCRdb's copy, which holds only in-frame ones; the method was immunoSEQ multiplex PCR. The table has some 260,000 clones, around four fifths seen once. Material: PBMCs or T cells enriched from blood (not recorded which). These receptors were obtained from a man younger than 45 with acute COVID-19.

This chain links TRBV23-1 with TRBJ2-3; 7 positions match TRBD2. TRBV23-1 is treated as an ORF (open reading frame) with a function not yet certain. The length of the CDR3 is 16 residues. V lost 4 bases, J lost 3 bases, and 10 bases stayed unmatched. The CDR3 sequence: CASSLRCGRGTDTQYF. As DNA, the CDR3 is TGCGCCAGCAGTCTGCGTTGCGGGAGAGGAACAGATACGCAGTATTTT.

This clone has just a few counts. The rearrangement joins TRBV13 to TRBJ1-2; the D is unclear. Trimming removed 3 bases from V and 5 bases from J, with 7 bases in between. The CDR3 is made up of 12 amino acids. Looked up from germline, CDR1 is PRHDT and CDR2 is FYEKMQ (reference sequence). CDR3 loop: CASSFATYGYTF. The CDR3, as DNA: TGTGCCAGCAGCTTTGCCACTTATGGCTACACCTTC.

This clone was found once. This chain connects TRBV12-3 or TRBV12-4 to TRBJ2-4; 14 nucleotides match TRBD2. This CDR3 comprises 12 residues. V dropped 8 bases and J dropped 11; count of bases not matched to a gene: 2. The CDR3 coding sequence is TGTGCCAGCGGGACTAGCGGGGGATTTCAGTACTTC. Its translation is CASGTSGGFQYF.

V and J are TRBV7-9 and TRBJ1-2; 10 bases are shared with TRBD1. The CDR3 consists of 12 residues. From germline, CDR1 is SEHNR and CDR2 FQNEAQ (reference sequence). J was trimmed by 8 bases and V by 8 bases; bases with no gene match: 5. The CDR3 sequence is CASWTGGKGYTF. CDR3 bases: TGTGCCAGCTGGACAGGGGGGAAGGGCTACACCTTC.